Sequencing of this T cell receptor (beta chain) was carried out in a study of monozygotic twins with inflammatory bowel disease. A note on this clonotype: Antigen specificity is unknown.

Each donor supplied about 2.5 ml of blood. Findings of the study overall: For IBD patients, clonotypes shared with others were fewer than for healthy twins, especially with disease activity.

The template switching step added UMIs that contained a 6-nucleotide sample barcode. Reanalyzing the 5' RACE reads, TCRdb keeps one entry per CDR3 protein, without DNA. This sample's table reports approximately 390,000 distinct CDR3 sequences. CDR1 is SQVTM, CDR2 ANQGSEA, per germline. The CDR3 contains 16 residues. This chain joins TRBV29-1 and TRBJ1-2; TCRdb reports TRBD1, a call that lacks DNA to check it against. The sequencing input was blood. The sequence was collected from a human donor with ulcerative colitis or Crohn's disease, or a healthy co-twin of an affected twin (not recorded which). The CDR3 loop reads CSVQEGGKGVGYGYTF.